Shown below are 5 T cell receptor beta chains from a single sample sequenced in a study of T cell clones after liver transplantation. Produced via immunoSEQ multiplex PCR; TCRdb's table is partial and in-frame only. The sample includes some 61,000 clones, 60% to 80% of them seen just once. The specimen comprised CD4+ T cells from blood, sampled at the 22-month timepoint. The receptors originated from a human patient who received a liver transplant. Some T cells may possibly be graft donor cells.

This clone was found a few times. The V call is TRBV27, the J call TRBJ1-6; D is unresolved. CDR3 length equals 12 residues. The germline V gene has CDR1 MNHEY and CDR2 SMNVEV (reference sequence). The CDR3 protein is CERTMGNSPLHF. In nucleotides, the CDR3 is TGTGAACGGACGATGGGTAATTCACCCCTCCACTTT.

CDR3 sequence: CASRGQGRANEKLFF. In DNA, the CDR3 is TGTGCCAGCAGGGGACAGGGGCGGGCTAATGAAAAACTGTTTTTT. The chain carries TRBV6-1 and TRBJ1-4; the match to TRBD1 covers 10 bases. The V segment lost 6 bases and the J segment 3 bases; nucleotides outside the gene matches: 4. The CDR3 runs 15 residues. CDR1 is MNHNS, CDR2 SASEGT, per germline.

The J gene is TRBJ2-7, the V gene TRBV5-4; 9 bases fit TRBD2. The length of the CDR3 is 16 residues. V shed 4 bases, J shed 3 bases, and the junction held 11 bases outside the gene matches. The germline gives CDR1 SGHNT, CDR2 YYREEE (reference sequence). The CDR3 bases are TGTGCCAGCAGCCCCGCCGGCGGGGGGGCAATCTACGAGCAGTACTTC. This encodes CASSPAGGGAIYEQYF. The entire variable domain, with the rest obtained from reference TRBV5-4 and TRBJ2-7, is as follows: ETGVTQSPTHLIKTRGQQVTLRCSSQSGHNTVSWYQQALGQGPQFIFQYYREEENGRGNFPPRFSGLQFPNYSSELNVNALELDDSALYLCASSPAGGGAIYEQYFGPGTRLTVT.

The rearrangement links TRBV6-5 to TRBJ2-5, with 9 positions matching TRBD1. CDR3 length equals 15 residues. V lost 4 bases and J lost 0; bases outside the gene matches: 3. The germline V gene has CDR1 MNHEY and CDR2 SVGAGI. The CDR3 protein is CASSSQGAHQETQYF. The CDR3 DNA reads TGTGCCAGCAGTTCACAGGGGGCTCACCAAGAGACCCAGTACTTC.

In this sample, this clone turned up a few times. The chain employs TRBV28 and TRBJ2-7; a possible D gene is TRBD2 (5 bases). The CDR3 loop spans 16 amino acids. V was pared by 6 bases and J by 9 bases, with 27 bases between. Germline V gives CDR1 MDHEN, CDR2 SYDVKM. This CDR3 reads CASRQSPRRGGEWQYF. In DNA form, the CDR3 reads TGTGCCAGCAGACAAAGCCCCCGTCGGGGTGGAGAGTGGCAGTACTTC. Together with reference TRBV28 and TRBJ2-7, the CDR3 gives the full variable domain: DVKVTQSSRYLVKRTGEKVFLECVQDMDHENMFWYRQDPGLGLRLIYFSYDVKMKEKGDIPEGYSVSREKKERFSLILESASTNQTSMYLCASRQSPRRGGEWQYFGPGTRLTVT.